A single sample gave rise to the 15 T cell receptor beta chains below, sequenced in a study of blood T cells in healthy people across ages. It was with a sample-barcoded 5' primer and a J-beta primer mix that a second PCR of roughly 7 to 12 cycles was run. Using its own MiXCR run on the 5' RACE reads, TCRdb lists one record per CDR3 protein. The table has 1.5 million to 2 million distinct CDR3 sequences, around half seen once. Sequencing was performed on blood. The receptors stem from a woman in her thirties or forties in good health.

The rearrangement links TRBV5-6 to TRBJ2-1; TRBD1 or TRBD2 may be the D gene (5 bases each). Trimming shortened V by 0 bases and J by 2 bases, and 12 bases separated the two germline ends. CDR1 is SGHDT and CDR2 is YYEEEE in the germline V gene. The CDR3 consists of 16 residues. CDR3 DNA: TGTGCCAGCAGCTTGGAGGGGAGATGGACCTACAATGAGCAGTTCTTC. Translating it yields CASSLEGRWTYNEQFF.

This chain uses TRBV4-2 with TRBJ2-5, with 10 bases that match TRBD2. The CDR3 loop spans 17 amino acids. V shed 0 bases and J 2 bases; nucleotides not matched to a gene: 6. In germline, CDR1 is LGHNA, CDR2 YNFKEQ. The CDR3: CASSQEPSGGPQETQYF. The CDR3 coding sequence is TGTGCCAGCAGCCAAGAACCTAGCGGGGGTCCACAAGAGACCCAGTACTTC.

The genes are TRBV7-9 and TRBJ2-7; TRBD1 or TRBD2 may be the D gene (6 bases each). CDR1 is SEHNR and CDR2 is FQNEAQ in the germline V gene (reference sequence). The CDR3 sequence is 14 residues long. Trimming cost V 8 bases and J 1 base, with 15 bases left between them. CDR3: CASSWGARSYEQYF. CDR3 DNA sequence: TGTGCCAGCTCATGGGGGGCAAGGTCCTACGAGCAGTACTTC.

The chain recombines TRBV5-1 with TRBJ1-2; D possibly corresponds to TRBD1 (5 bases). Trimming left V 4 bases short and J 12 bases short, with 19 bases between. The germline CDR1 and CDR2 sequences are SGHRS and YFSETQ. This CDR3 has 13 residues. The CDR3 DNA reads TGCGCCAGCAGCACCCTCGGGACTGTAGTCCACACCTTC. As protein: CASSTLGTVVHTF.

V usage is TRBV25-1 and J usage is TRBJ2-5; D not resolved. The CDR3 has 14 residues. Trimming left V 2 bases short and J 2 bases short, with 9 bases between. The germline V gene encodes CDR1 MGHDK and CDR2 SYGVNS. CDR3 DNA sequence: TGTGCCAGCAGTGAAAGCCGGATTCAAGAGACCCAGTACTTC. This sequence encodes CASSESRIQETQYF.

The chain employs TRBV6-6 and TRBJ1-1; D perhaps matches TRBD1 (6 bases). Germline-derived CDR1 and CDR2 are MNHNY and SVGAGI (reference sequence). V lost 5 bases to trimming and J lost 10 bases, with 14 bases between them. The CDR3 is made up of 12 amino acids. CDR3 nucleotide sequence: TGTGCCAGCAGTCCCCCACAGGGTTCAGCTTTCTTT. Translation: CASSPPQGSAFF.

The chain links TRBV28 to TRBJ1-2; D not certain. The V end lost 6 bases, the J end lost 4 bases, and 18 bases lay between the germline ends. This CDR3 is built from 15 residues. From germline, CDR1 is MDHEN and CDR2 SYDVKM. Here the CDR3 reads CASSPPGRGGYGYTF. CDR3 DNA sequence: TGTGCCAGCAGCCCTCCCGGACGGGGAGGCTATGGCTACACCTTC.

The chain couples TRBV6-5 to TRBJ2-4, with D unclear. The J call is uncertain, as TRBJ2-5 better fits the DNA end. This CDR3 is built from 15 residues. Germline V gene data show CDR1 as MNHEY and CDR2 as SVGAGI. CDR3 region: CASRSASPVFGTQYF. Written as DNA, the CDR3 is TGTGCCAGCAGATCCGCTTCACCGGTGTTTGGGACCCAGTACTTC.

The sample holds a few counts of this clonotype. The J gene is TRBJ2-5, the V gene TRBV6-2 or TRBV6-3, with D possibly TRBD1 on 6 matching bases. V dropped 7 bases and J dropped 4 bases, with 16 bases sitting between them. Germline CDR1 and CDR2: MNHEY and SVGEGT. The CDR3 is made up of 14 amino acids. CDR3: CASKHRATTETQYF. In DNA form, the CDR3 reads TGTGCCAGCAAGCACAGGGCAACTACAGAGACCCAGTACTTC.

J is TRBJ2-5 and V is TRBV4-1, with 9 bases lining up with TRBD2. V trimming: 4 bases; J trimming: 2 bases; junction bases outside the gene matches: 14. CDR1 and CDR2 (germline): MGHRA, YSYEKL. The CDR3 is 18 amino acids. The CDR3, as DNA: TGCGCCAGCAGCCCCCTTTTTTTGAGCGGGGGGACACAAGAGACCCAGTACTTC. Translation: CASSPLFLSGGTQETQYF.

V gene TRBV20-1 combines with J gene TRBJ2-3; 13 bases align to TRBD2. This CDR3 spans 16 amino acids. V was pared by 0 bases and J by 4 bases, with 4 bases of the junction left unmatched. Germline CDR1 and CDR2: DFQATT and SNEGSKA (reference sequence). CDR3 nucleotides: TGCAGTGCTAGAGAGGGACTAGCGGGGTGGTCAGATACGCAGTATTTT. The encoded protein is CSAREGLAGWSDTQYF.

This chain connects TRBV7-8 to TRBJ2-3, with D possibly TRBD1 on 5 matching bases. The CDR3 contains 14 residues. The germline V gene has CDR1 SGHVS and CDR2 FQNEAQ. The germline V and J ends were trimmed by 5 bases and 6 bases, with 15 bases remaining between them. The CDR3 sequence: CASSTKTEGDTQYF. CDR3 nucleotides: TGTGCCAGCAGCACAAAGACAGAAGGGGATACGCAGTATTTT.

The rearrangement links TRBV4-3 to TRBJ2-3, with D possibly being TRBD1 (6 bases). This CDR3 is 15 amino acids long. With 4 bases removed from V and 2 bases from J, the gap between germline ends came to 13 bases. The germline V gene has CDR1 LGHNA and CDR2 YSLEER. The CDR3 here is CASSRRDKPTDTQYF. The CDR3 nucleotides are TGCGCCAGCAGCCGACGGGACAAGCCCACAGATACGCAGTATTTT.

This clonotype was seen a few times. V gene TRBV5-1 combines with J gene TRBJ2-1; D perhaps matches TRBD2 (6 bases). Germline V gives CDR1 SGHRS, CDR2 YFSETQ. The CDR3 length is 15 residues. Deletions cut 0 bases from V and 4 bases from J, with 11 bases between. CDR3 region: CASSLELAKYNEQFF. CDR3 bases: TGCGCCAGCAGCTTGGAACTAGCAAAGTACAATGAGCAGTTCTTC.

This clonotype was picked up one time. This chain connects TRBV13 to TRBJ1-1; D possibly corresponds to TRBD1 (6 bases). V lost 5 bases, J lost 6 bases, and 16 bases lay in between. The CDR3 runs 14 residues. CDR1 and CDR2 (germline): PRHDT, FYEKMQ (reference sequence). The CDR3 spells CASSLQGRRAEAFF. The DNA of the CDR3 is TGTGCCAGCAGCCTACAGGGAAGGAGGGCTGAAGCTTTCTTT.